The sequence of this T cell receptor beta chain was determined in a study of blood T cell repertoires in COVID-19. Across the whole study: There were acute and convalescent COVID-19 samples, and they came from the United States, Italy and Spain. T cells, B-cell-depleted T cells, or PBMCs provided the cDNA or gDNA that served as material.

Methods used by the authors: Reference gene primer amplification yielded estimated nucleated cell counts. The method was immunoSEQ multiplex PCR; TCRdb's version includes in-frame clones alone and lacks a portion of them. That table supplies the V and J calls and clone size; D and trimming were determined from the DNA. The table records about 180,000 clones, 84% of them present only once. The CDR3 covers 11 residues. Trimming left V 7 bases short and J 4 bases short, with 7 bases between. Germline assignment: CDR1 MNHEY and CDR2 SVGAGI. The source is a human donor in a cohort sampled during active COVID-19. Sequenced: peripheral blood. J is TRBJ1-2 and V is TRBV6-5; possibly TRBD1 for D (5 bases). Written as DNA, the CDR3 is TGTGCCAGCACGGGGGGCTATGGCTACACCTTC. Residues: CASTGGYGYTF.